This T cell receptor (beta chain) is drawn from a study of OX40 agonist ivuxolimab in advanced cancers. Study findings and constraints: At doses 0.1 to 3.0 mg/kg, CD4+ and CD8+ clones expanded.

This clone was picked up a small number of times. What it binds is unknown. The method was immunoSEQ multiplex PCR; TCRdb's version includes in-frame clones alone and lacks a portion of them. This sample has approximately 76,000 clones, with roughly 88% found just once. The sequenced sample was CD4+ or CD8+ T cells sorted from blood, obtained in a trial of the OX40 agonist ivuxolimab. The source of this sequence is an adult with an advanced solid tumor such as melanoma, head and neck, liver or kidney cancer.

CDR3 DNA: TGTGCCAGCAGCTTAAAAAACACTGAAGCTTTCTTT. Protein sequence: CASSLKNTEAFF. This rearrangement joins TRBV7-9 to TRBJ1-1, with D hard to call. The V gene's germline CDR1 is SEHNR and CDR2 FQNEAQ (reference sequence). CDR3 length: 12 amino acids. V was pared by 2 bases and J by 2 bases, with 3 bases between.